The 5 T cell receptor beta chains presented below share a single source sample, sequenced in a study of T cells in Graves' hyperthyroidism and ophthalmopathy. The source material, RNA transcripts, was used to amplify TCR beta CDR3 regions. When the TCR CDR3 underwent first-round RT-PCR, the HTBI primer set was used. One entry per CDR3 protein results from TCRdb running MiXCR on the multiplex PCR reads. The table has 200,000 to 300,000 distinct CDR3 sequences, around 24% seen once; the top ten hold approximately 35%. Sample: blood. These receptors all stem from a woman aged 40 to 50 with Graves' ophthalmopathy.

This clonotype was detected many times. The gene calls are TRBV20-1 and TRBJ2-7, with 7 positions matching TRBD2. Germline V CDR1 and CDR2: DFQATT, SNEGSKA (reference sequence). Unmatched junction bases numbered 7, after V lost 5 bases and J lost 0 bases. The CDR3 consists of 14 residues. The DNA for the CDR3 is TGCAGTGCTGAACCGACTAGCAACTCCTACGAGCAGTACTTC. It codes for CSAEPTSNSYEQYF.

This clonotype was picked up many times. The chain recombines TRBV4-2 with TRBJ2-7, with TRBD2 identical over 11 bases. The V and J ends lost 4 bases and 4 bases, in that order; junction bases with no gene match: 3. This CDR3 spans 14 amino acids. CDR1 LGHNA and CDR2 YNFKEQ come from the germline V gene. The CDR3 bases are TGTGCCAGCAGCCGCGGACTAGCGGGTTACGAGCAGTACTTC. Its protein is CASSRGLAGYEQYF.

The table lists this clonotype with many counts. This chain uses TRBV27 with TRBJ1-5; tentatively, D is TRBD1 (5 bases). Germline-derived CDR1 and CDR2 are MNHEY and SMNVEV (reference sequence). V was shortened by 5 bases and J by 4 bases, with 15 bases between the two germline ends. This CDR3 has 15 amino acids. The CDR3 spells CASSPSTGGNQPQHF. In DNA form, the CDR3 reads TGTGCCAGCAGTCCCTCGACGGGGGGAAATCAGCCCCAGCATTTT.

The table lists this clonotype with many counts. The V and J genes are TRBV7-2 and TRBJ2-2, with TRBD1 matching over 7 bases. Trimming cost V 0 bases and J 6 bases; bases outside gene matches: 1. Per the germline V gene, CDR1 is SGHTA and CDR2 is FQGNSA. The CDR3 contains 14 residues. Here the CDR3 reads CASSLATGSGELFF. Here the CDR3 DNA reads TGTGCCAGCAGCTTAGCGACAGGGTCCGGGGAGCTGTTTTTT.

This clonotype appeared many times. The CDR3 coding sequence is TGTGCCAGCAGTTTAGCCCGGAATCAGCCCCAGCATTTT. It codes for CASSLARNQPQHF. This chain links TRBV12-3 or TRBV12-4 with TRBJ1-5; D uncertain. Trimming removed 0 bases at V and 4 bases at J, with 4 bases between. CDR3 length: 13 residues.